Included here is one T cell receptor (beta chain) sequence, with context. The sample is drawn from a study of T cell changes during pregnancy in multiple sclerosis. Per germline, CDR1 LNHDA and CDR2 SQIVND (reference sequence). The CDR3 loop spans 13 amino acids. Trimming cost V 7 bases and J 0 bases, with 9 bases left between them. Produced via immunoSEQ multiplex PCR; TCRdb's table is partial and in-frame only. The data hold about 17,000 clones, with approximately 85% observed a single time. J is TRBJ1-1 and V is TRBV19; D uncertain. This receptor was taken from a female donor in good health, enrolled as a control in a pregnancy study. This specimen consisted of CD8+ T cells from peripheral blood mononuclear cells, obtained after pregnancy. CDR3 protein: CASTTTMNTEAFF. Written as DNA, the CDR3 is TGTGCCAGTACGACGACAATGAACACTGAAGCTTTCTTT.